Each of the 14 T cell receptor beta chains below was sequenced from the same sample in a study of human T cells and chemical hapten exposure. TCRdb independently ran MiXCR on the RACE reads; one entry per CDR3 protein. The repertoire includes some 89,000 distinct CDR3 sequences, 25% to 35% of them detected once, and about 9.4% sits in the top ten. Time point denoted: patch test 3, about 24 weeks after DPC sensitization. This sample's treatment: therapeutic diphenylcyclopropenone sensitization with weekly scalp DPC. The material sequenced was whole blood, taken in connection with sensitization to the hapten diphenylcyclopropenone (DPC). The receptors come from a man aged 35-49 years with alopecia areata. Some clones in this sample may be carry-over from other donors' samples.

This chain uses TRBV20-1 with TRBJ1-2, with TRBD1 as a possible D gene (5 bases). Germline values: CDR1 DFQATT, CDR2 SNEGSKA (reference sequence). Between the trimmed V and J ends, which lost 2 bases and 4 bases, there was a span of 17 bases. CDR3 length equals 15 residues. The CDR3 protein is CSARTVQGGTYGYTF. As DNA, the CDR3 is TGCAGTGCTAGAACTGTGCAGGGAGGTACCTATGGCTACACCTTC.

This CDR3 is CATSETTGEQFF. Here the CDR3 DNA reads TGTGCCACCAGTGAAACAACGGGTGAGCAGTTCTTC. V gene TRBV24-1 combines with J gene TRBJ2-1; D unresolved. The V end lost 4 bases, the J end lost 9 bases, and 9 bases lay between the germline ends. Germline values: CDR1 KGHDR, CDR2 SFDVKD. The length of the CDR3 is 12 residues.

This clonotype has more than one count but fewer than ten. The chain uses TRBV7-9 and TRBJ1-1; TRBD1 might be the D (6 bases). The CDR3 consists of 14 residues. Germline V gives CDR1 SEHNR, CDR2 FQNEAQ (reference sequence). The V and J ends lost 4 bases and 5 bases respectively, with 14 bases between them. The DNA of the CDR3 is TGTGCCAGCAGCTCGCCCGCCCAGGGGACTGAAGCTTTCTTT. This encodes CASSSPAQGTEAFF.

The chain joins TRBV28 to TRBJ2-1; 10 bases fit TRBD2. The V gene's germline CDR1 is MDHEN and CDR2 SYDVKM. The CDR3 has 16 residues. Germline trimming cut 7 bases from V and 8 bases from J; bases unmatched to any gene: 14. CDR3 DNA sequence: TGTGCCAGCACCGCTCCCCAGCGGGAGGGTGTCTATGAGCAGTTCTTC. This translates into CASTAPQREGVYEQFF.

This clonotype was found a few times. The CDR3 reads CASSEEGTEAFF. The DNA for the CDR3 is TGTGCCAGCAGTGAGGAAGGAACTGAAGCTTTCTTT. This sequence joins TRBV13 and TRBJ1-1, with D uncertain. Trimming took 6 bases from V and 5 from J, leaving 10 bases between them. From germline, CDR1 is PRHDT and CDR2 FYEKMQ (reference sequence). This CDR3 region has 12 residues.

The chain combines TRBV5-5 with TRBJ2-5; TRBD1 matches 11 bases. This CDR3 has 14 residues. Trimming took 3 bases from V and 4 from J; bases not matched to a gene: 2. CDR1 SGHKS and CDR2 YYEKEE come from the germline V gene (reference sequence). DNA of the CDR3: TGTGCCAGCAGCTGGGGGACAGGGGGAGAGACCCAGTACTTC. It is translated as CASSWGTGGETQYF. Full variable domain (remainder filled in from reference TRBV5-5 and TRBJ2-5): DAGVTQSPTHLIKTRGQQVTLRCSPISGHKSVSWYQQVLGQGPQFIFQYYEKEERGRGNFPDRFSARQFPNYSSELNVNALLLGDSALYLCASSWGTGGETQYFGPGTRLLVL.

The V gene is TRBV21-1, the J gene TRBJ1-4; the table assigns TRBD1, which was not confirmed against the DNA. TRBV21-1 constitutes a pseudogene. The CDR3 contains 17 residues. CDR3 sequence: CASPCTGQTTPGEKLFF. The CDR3 DNA follows: TGTGCCAGCCCCTGTACGGGACAGACAACCCCCGGTGAAAAACTGTTTTTT.

The rearrangement links TRBV7-2 to TRBJ2-7, with D possibly matching TRBD1 (5 bases). Germline V lookup: CDR1 SGHTA, CDR2 FQGNSA. V shed 5 bases and J shed 3 bases, with 20 bases lying between them. This CDR3 has 16 amino acids. The CDR3 region has the DNA TGTGCCAGCAGCCTCCGACAGACCTCTTCCCTCTACGAGCAGTACTTC. Translating gives CASSLRQTSSLYEQYF.

The chain links TRBV7-9 to TRBJ2-3; TRBD2 agrees at 7 bases. This CDR3 is built from 14 residues. CDR1 and CDR2 from the germline V gene are SEHNR and FQNEAQ (reference sequence). The V segment lost 11 bases and the J segment 5 bases; nucleotides outside the gene matches: 13. CDR3 amino acids: CAAGIGTTRDTQYF. CDR3 in DNA: TGTGCCGCCGGGATCGGGACTACCAGAGATACGCAGTATTTT.

CDR3 coding DNA: TGTGCCATCAGTAACACCGGGACAGAAGAGCAGTACTTC. This sequence encodes CAISNTGTEEQYF. This chain joins TRBV10-3 and TRBJ2-7; 7 positions match TRBD1. Germline CDR1 ENHRY, CDR2 SYGVKD. V dropped 5 bases and J dropped 7; count of bases not matched to a gene: 8. CDR3 length equals 13 residues.

J is TRBJ1-5 and V is TRBV7-8, with 7 nucleotides matching TRBD1. Losses at the gene ends were 5 bases for V and 8 bases for J; bases not matched to a gene: 6. This CDR3 is 13 amino acids long. Germline V gene lookup returns CDR1 SGHVS and CDR2 FQNEAQ. This CDR3 is CASSLLRGKPQHF. The CDR3 DNA is TGTGCCAGCAGCCTCCTCAGGGGGAAGCCCCAGCATTTT.

This chain joins TRBV3-1 and TRBJ2-6, with 7 bases matching TRBD1. V gave up 4 bases and J gave up 0 bases; unmatched junction bases: 9. Germline V gives CDR1 LGHDT, CDR2 YNNKEL (reference sequence). The CDR3 runs to 18 residues. The CDR3: CASSRKTGSSSGANVLTF. CDR3 sequence (DNA): TGTGCCAGCAGCCGGAAGACAGGGTCCAGCTCTGGGGCCAACGTCCTGACTTTC.

The rearrangement joins TRBV29-1 to TRBJ2-2, with D possibly being TRBD2 (5 bases). The germline gives CDR1 SQVTM, CDR2 ANQGSEA. The CDR3 loop spans 15 amino acids. V lost 4 bases to trimming and J lost 4 bases, with 16 bases between them. The CDR3 is CSVGGGASRTGELFF. As DNA, the CDR3 is TGCAGCGTTGGCGGAGGAGCTTCCCGCACCGGGGAGCTGTTTTTT.

The chain joins TRBV6-2 or TRBV6-3 to TRBJ2-2; D is perhaps TRBD1 (6 bases). Germline assignment: CDR1 MNHEY and CDR2 SVGEGT. V was trimmed by 7 bases and J by 7 bases, leaving 25 bases between them. The CDR3 runs to 17 residues. The CDR3 loop reads CASTRSTGLPNGGELFF. CDR3 sequence (DNA): TGTGCCAGCACTCGTAGCACAGGGTTACCGAACGGCGGGGAGCTGTTTTTT.